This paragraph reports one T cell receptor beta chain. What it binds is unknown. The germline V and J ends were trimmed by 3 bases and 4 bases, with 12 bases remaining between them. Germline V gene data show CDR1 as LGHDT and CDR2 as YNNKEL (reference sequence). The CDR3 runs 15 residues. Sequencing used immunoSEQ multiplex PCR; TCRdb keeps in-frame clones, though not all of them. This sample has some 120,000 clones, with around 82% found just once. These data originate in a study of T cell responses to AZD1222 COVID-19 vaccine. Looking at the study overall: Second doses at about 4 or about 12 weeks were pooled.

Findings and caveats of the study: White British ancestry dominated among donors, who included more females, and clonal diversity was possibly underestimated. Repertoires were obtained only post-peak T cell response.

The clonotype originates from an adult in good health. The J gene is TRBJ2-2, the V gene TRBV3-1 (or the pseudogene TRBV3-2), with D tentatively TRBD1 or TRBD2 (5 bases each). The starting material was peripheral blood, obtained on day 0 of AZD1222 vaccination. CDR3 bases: TGTGCCAGCAGCCAGAACCCGAGGGGCACCGGGGAGCTGTTTTTT. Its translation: CASSQNPRGTGELFF.